What follows are 4 T cell receptor beta chains derived from one specimen sequenced in a study of CD8 T cells in ankylosing spondylitis. No cognate antigen is known for these TCRs. Broader study findings: Blood of patients with ankylosing spondylitis appeared to be characterized by a TCR beta motif of several highly homologous variants.

TCRdb ran MiXCR on the 5' RACE reads and lists one entry per CDR3 protein. The sample includes 500,000 or so distinct CDR3 sequences, approximately 5% of them seen just once. Material: blood, either unsorted or a sorted T cell fraction (not recorded which). These receptors were obtained from a male donor with ankylosing spondylitis.

This clonotype was observed at least ten times. DNA of the CDR3: TGTGCCATCAGCCCCGCGGGACTAGCGTCCTACGAGCAGTACTTC. This encodes CAISPAGLASYEQYF. The chain couples TRBV10-3 to TRBJ2-7; 10 bases are shared with TRBD2. This CDR3 spans 15 amino acids. Per germline, CDR1 ENHRY and CDR2 SYGVKD. Trimming at V came to 6 bases and at J to 1 base, leaving 6 bases not matched to a gene.

Many counts were recorded for this clonotype. The chain links TRBV28 to TRBJ2-7; D is unclear. Germline CDR1 MDHEN, CDR2 SYDVKM. Trimming took off 2 bases at V and 3 bases at J, with 8 bases between the two ends. The CDR3 extends over 13 amino acids. Here the CDR3 reads CASSLTFRYEQYF. For the CDR3, the DNA is TGTGCCAGCAGTTTAACGTTCCGCTACGAGCAGTACTTC.

This clonotype was observed at least ten times. The chain links TRBV5-1 to TRBJ2-1; 7 positions match TRBD2. Germline CDR1 is SGHRS and CDR2 is YFSETQ. With V trimmed by 1 base and J by 7 bases, 11 bases remained unmatched. The CDR3 runs to 16 residues. The CDR3 DNA sequence: TGCGCCAGCAGCTTGCTAGCTAGTCTGCGGGGGAATGAGCAGTTCTTC. It translates to CASSLLASLRGNEQFF.

This clonotype occurred many times. V is TRBV7-6 and J is TRBJ2-7, with 9 positions matching TRBD2. CDR3 size: 15 residues. Germline CDR1 SGHVS, CDR2 FNYEAQ. With 2 bases clipped from V and 1 base from J, the junction kept 3 bases outside the gene matches. CDR3 in DNA: TGTGCCAGCAGCTTAACAGCGGGGGGTTCCTACGAGCAGTACTTC. Residues: CASSLTAGGSYEQYF.